The 20 T cell receptor beta chains below come from one sample, sequenced in a study of beta chain features in type 1 diabetes. Study results and limitations: Among all four CD4+ subsets, Type 1 diabetes patients had TCRB CDR3s that were moderately but significantly shorter.

These receptors' antigens are unknown. Since all of the isolated RNA was reverse transcribed, expressed TCRB transcripts were what got sequenced. Profiled with immunoSEQ multiplex PCR; TCRdb holds only in-frame clones, not every one. The sample comprises about 700,000 clones, over 10% of which are singletons, and 0.022% rests with the top ten. The material sequenced was naive CD4+ T cells from blood. These receptor sequences come from a man in his late teens or twenties with type 1 diabetes.

This clone has a handful of counts. This chain joins TRBV13 and TRBJ1-6, with D unclear. With 4 bases removed from V and 3 bases from J, the gap between germline ends came to 16 bases. CDR1 is PRHDT and CDR2 is FYEKMQ in the germline V gene (reference sequence). The length of the CDR3 is 17 residues. The CDR3: CASSSRWTQLYNSPLHF. CDR3 bases: TGTGCCAGCAGCTCCCGATGGACGCAGCTCTATAATTCACCCCTCCACTTT.

This clone was detected a few times. The chain recombines TRBV9 with TRBJ1-1, with D tentatively TRBD1 (6 bases). V gave up 3 bases and J gave up 1 base, with 13 bases separating them. This CDR3 region has 15 residues. Germline V lookup: CDR1 SGDLS, CDR2 YYNGEE. CDR3 in DNA: TGTGCCAGCAGCGGAACCGGGACATCGAACACTGAAGCTTTCTTT. Translation: CASSGTGTSNTEAFF.

This clone appeared a few times. One junction end does not reproduce the germline sequence, and a read error may be involved. This sequence joins TRBV12-5 and TRBJ1-2; D gene unclear. The CDR3 sequence is 13 residues long. Germline V gene sequence: CDR1 LGHNT, CDR2 FRNRAP. In nucleotides, the CDR3 is TGTGCTAGTGGTTTGGCCCCATACAGCAATAAGTCCTTC. This encodes CASGLAPYSNKSF.

The sample holds a few counts of this clone. This chain joins TRBV18 and TRBJ1-1, with 7 bases aligning to TRBD1. V lost 5 bases, J lost 1 base, and 4 bases stayed unmatched. The CDR3 runs 14 residues. Germline loops: CDR1 KGHSH, CDR2 LQKENI. Written as DNA, the CDR3 is TGTGCCAGCTCATCCGGGACAGCGAACACTGAAGCTTTCTTT. This encodes CASSSGTANTEAFF.

V usage is TRBV5-1 and J usage is TRBJ2-7, with TRBD1 matching 8 bases. V gave up 4 bases and J gave up 0 bases; unmatched junction bases: 6. The CDR3 is 15 residues long. The germline CDR1 and CDR2 sequences are SGHRS and YFSETQ. CDR3 nucleotide sequence: TGCGCCAGCAGCCCCACCACAGGGGGCTCCTACGAGCAGTACTTC. Translating it yields CASSPTTGGSYEQYF. Using reference TRBV5-1 and TRBJ2-7 for the parts outside the CDR3, the full variable domain is KAGVTQTPRYLIKTRGQQVTLSCSPISGHRSVSWYQQTPGQGLQFLFEYFSETQRNKGNFPGRFSGRQFSNSRSEMNVSTLELGDSALYLCASSPTTGGSYEQYFGPGTRLTVT.

Here the CDR3 DNA reads TGTGCCAGCAGTTTACAGGGAATCCAAGAGACCCAGTACTTC. Translating it yields CASSLQGIQETQYF. The chain couples TRBV27 to TRBJ2-5; perhaps TRBD1 as D (5 bases). Germline CDR1 and CDR2: MNHEY and SMNVEV (reference sequence). The CDR3 contains 14 residues. V lost 2 bases and J lost 1, with 8 bases in between.

The chain couples TRBV7-8 to TRBJ2-3; 11 nucleotides agree with TRBD2. The V and J ends lost 0 bases and 5 bases, in that order; junction bases with no gene match: 13. The CDR3 runs to 19 residues. Germline V gives CDR1 SGHVS, CDR2 FQNEAQ. The CDR3 here is CASSLAYLAGGRVLDTQYF. The CDR3 DNA sequence: TGTGCCAGCAGCTTAGCATACCTAGCGGGGGGAAGAGTCCTAGATACGCAGTATTTT.

With regard to this clone: At one of its ends the junction is not consistent with the germline gene, which may arise from a read error. The V gene is TRBV30, the J gene TRBJ2-7, with 8 bases aligning to TRBD2. Germline CDR1 and CDR2: GTSNPN and SVGIG (reference sequence). The CDR3 covers 14 residues. This chain's CDR3 is CAWSSGGPSSEQYF. Written as DNA, the CDR3 is TGTGCCTGGAGCAGCGGGGGCCCATCCTCCGAGCAGTACTTC.

V is TRBV7-8 and J is TRBJ2-4; D is uncertain. This CDR3 is 16 amino acids long. Germline CDR1 is SGHVS and CDR2 is FQNEAQ. V gave up 5 bases and J gave up 1 base, with 15 bases separating them. The CDR3 nucleotides are TGTGCCAGCAGCCCAAGGACCGAGTCGGCCAAAAACATTCAGTACTTC. Translation gives CASSPRTESAKNIQYF.

This chain links TRBV10-3 with TRBJ1-5; D uncertain. Germline V gives CDR1 ENHRY, CDR2 SYGVKD. V was cut by 2 bases and J by 9 bases, with 8 bases left in between. The CDR3 has 12 residues. The CDR3 reads CAISEPGGPQHF. The DNA for the CDR3 is TGTGCCATCAGTGAGCCCGGAGGGCCCCAGCATTTT.

The V gene is TRBV28, the J gene TRBJ2-1; D is ambiguous. CDR1 MDHEN and CDR2 SYDVKM come from the germline V gene. Trimming removed 4 bases from V and 8 bases from J, with 18 bases in between. This CDR3 comprises 15 residues. CDR3 nucleotide sequence: TGTGCCAGCAGTTCCACCGGACGCGGATTTGATGAGCAGTTCTTC. Protein sequence: CASSSTGRGFDEQFF.

This clone has a handful of counts. The CDR3 DNA reads TGTGCCAGCAGCGTTGATCAGACAAGCTCTGGAAACACCATATATTTT. Translation gives CASSVDQTSSGNTIYF. The chain recombines TRBV9 with TRBJ1-3, with D unclear. CDR3 length: 16 amino acids. V shed 2 bases and J shed 0 bases, with 12 bases lying between them. Germline CDR1 is SGDLS and CDR2 is YYNGEE.

This clone was picked up one time. The V and J genes are TRBV2 and TRBJ1-2; D perhaps matches TRBD1 (5 bases). This CDR3 contains 14 residues. The V and J ends lost 6 bases and 4 bases respectively, with 15 bases between them. Germline CDR1 and CDR2: SNHLY and FYNNEI. The CDR3 DNA reads as TGTGCCAGCAGGGACTTGGAGGGGATCTATGGCTACACCTTC. This encodes CASRDLEGIYGYTF.

There are a few counts of this clone. The rearrangement links TRBV11-2 to TRBJ2-3; D remains ambiguous. V lost 4 bases, J lost 2 bases, and 10 bases lay in between. CDR1 and CDR2 (germline): SGHAT, FQNNGV. The CDR3 runs to 14 residues. The CDR3 region has the DNA TGTGCCAGCAGCTGGAGCGAACACACAGATACGCAGTATTTT. Its translation: CASSWSEHTDTQYF.

The gene calls are TRBV5-8 and TRBJ1-5; no clear D gene. V gave up 0 bases and J gave up 5 bases, with 6 bases separating them. The V gene's germline CDR1 is SGHTS and CDR2 YDEGEE. The CDR3 runs to 13 residues. The CDR3 nucleotides read TGTGCCAGCAGCTTGGACAGCCATCAGCCCCAGCATTTT. Protein product: CASSLDSHQPQHF. Together with reference TRBV5-8 and TRBJ1-5, the CDR3 gives the full variable domain: EAGVTQSPTHLIKTRGQQATLRCSPISGHTSVYWYQQALGLGLQFLLWYDEGEERNRGNFPPRFSGRQFPNYSSELNVNALELEDSALYLCASSLDSHQPQHFGDGTRLSIL.

The chain joins TRBV30 to TRBJ2-5; TRBD2 might be the D (5 bases). The germline gives CDR1 GTSNPN, CDR2 SVGIG (reference sequence). V was clipped by 3 bases and J by 3 bases, with 11 bases between them. The CDR3 runs 13 residues. The CDR3 nucleotides are TGTGCCTGGAGATCCCTCGGGGAAGAGACCCAGTACTTC. Encoded protein: CAWRSLGEETQYF.

The gene calls are TRBV20-1 and TRBJ2-5; D tentatively reads TRBD1 or TRBD2 (5 bases each). This CDR3 comprises 11 residues. Germline V gene lookup returns CDR1 DFQATT and CDR2 SNEGSKA (reference sequence). Trimming stripped 6 bases from V and 9 bases from J, with 14 bases between. CDR3 sequence reads: CSASELGAQYF. The CDR3 coding sequence is TGCAGTGCCTCCGAACTGGGGGCCCAGTACTTC.

This clone was counted a few times. This chain links TRBV29-1 with TRBJ2-7, with 7 bases matching TRBD1. The V and J ends lost 7 bases and 1 base, in that order; junction bases with no gene match: 16. The CDR3 has 16 amino acids. Germline V gene data show CDR1 as SQVTM and CDR2 as ANQGSEA. CDR3: CSARVNGDRGSYEQYF. CDR3 bases: TGCAGCGCCAGGGTAAACGGGGACAGAGGTTCCTACGAGCAGTACTTC.

With respect to this clone: The sample holds other DNA sequences that translate to the same CDR3. The V and J genes are TRBV29-1 and TRBJ1-2; D unclear. Germline V lookup: CDR1 SQVTM, CDR2 ANQGSEA. Trimming pared 4 bases from V and 8 bases from J, leaving 5 bases between. The CDR3 consists of 9 residues. The chain's CDR3 is CSVGRGYTF. CDR3 DNA: TGCAGCGTTGGGCGGGGCTACACCTTC.

The rearrangement links TRBV30 to TRBJ1-2; D is uncertain. The CDR3 covers 12 residues. V lost 5 bases and J 4 bases, leaving 11 bases between the germline ends. The V gene's germline CDR1 is GTSNPN and CDR2 SVGIG (reference sequence). The CDR3 DNA reads TGTGCCTGGGCCCCAGGACCCTATGGCTACACCTTC. This encodes CAWAPGPYGYTF.